The 30 T cell receptor beta chains in this list originate from one sample, sequenced in a study of blood T cell repertoires in COVID-19. Some clones are missing from TCRdb's copy, which holds only in-frame ones; the method was immunoSEQ multiplex PCR. The sample comprises about 170,000 clones, around four fifths of which are singletons, and approximately 4% rests with the top ten. The sample consisted of PBMCs or T cells enriched from blood (not recorded which). These receptors came from a woman in her forties or fifties in a cohort exposed to, infected with or recovered from COVID-19 (not recorded which).

CDR3 amino acids: CASSQRGGSYNSPLHF. CDR3 in DNA: TGTGCCAGCAGTCAGAGGGGGGGCTCCTATAATTCACCCCTCCACTTT. The chain couples TRBV9 to TRBJ1-6, with D possibly being TRBD1 (6 bases). Germline loops: CDR1 SGDLS, CDR2 YYNGEE. V lost 5 bases and J lost 0, with 12 bases in between. The CDR3 sequence is 16 residues long.

V usage is TRBV4-2 and J usage is TRBJ1-2; D is possibly TRBD1 (6 bases). Trimming took 7 bases from V and 6 from J, leaving 15 bases between them. Germline V gives CDR1 LGHNA, CDR2 YNFKEQ. This CDR3 has 13 residues. CDR3 in amino acids: CASNLAGADGYTF. In DNA, the CDR3 is TGTGCCAGCAACTTGGCGGGGGCTGATGGCTACACCTTC.

The V and J genes are TRBV28 and TRBJ2-1; 7 nucleotides match TRBD2. This CDR3 is 14 amino acids long. V lost 6 bases to trimming and J lost 5 bases; unmatched junction nucleotides: 7. Germline lookup yields CDR1 MDHEN and CDR2 SYDVKM. The DNA for the CDR3 is TGTGCCAGCAGCTTGGGGGGGGGTGACAATGAGCAGTTCTTC. Its translation: CASSLGGGDNEQFF.

The CDR3: CASSQTLAASYNEQFF. CDR3 nucleotides: TGTGCCAGCAGCCAAACACTAGCGGCGTCCTACAATGAGCAGTTCTTC. The V and J genes are TRBV7-6 and TRBJ2-1; 8 nucleotides match TRBD2. The V gene's germline CDR1 is SGHVS and CDR2 FNYEAQ. The length of the CDR3 is 16 residues. V dropped 5 bases and J dropped 1; count of bases not matched to a gene: 7.

The chain uses TRBV5-1 and TRBJ2-3; 16 positions agree with TRBD2. Germline trimming cut 6 bases from V and 6 bases from J; bases unmatched to any gene: 10. The CDR3 is made up of 17 amino acids. In germline, CDR1 is SGHRS, CDR2 YFSETQ. CDR3 sequence (DNA): TGCGCCAGCACCCCGGGACTAGCGGGAGGGTTGGTGGATACGCAGTATTTT. Translation: CASTPGLAGGLVDTQYF.

The chain joins TRBV5-1 to TRBJ1-1, with TRBD1 matching over 8 bases. Trimming took 4 bases from V and 6 from J; bases not matched to a gene: 11. CDR3 length: 15 residues. CDR1 and CDR2 (germline): SGHRS, YFSETQ. This CDR3 reads CASSLLQGVSSEAFF. CDR3 DNA: TGCGCCAGCAGCCTCTTACAGGGGGTGAGTTCTGAAGCTTTCTTT.

This sequence joins TRBV5-5 and TRBJ1-5, with 8 bases lining up with TRBD1. Germline V gene lookup returns CDR1 SGHKS and CDR2 YYEKEE (reference sequence). The CDR3 consists of 15 residues. J gave up 4 bases and V 4 bases, and 7 bases lay outside the gene matches. The CDR3 here is CASSPLTGGNQPQHF. CDR3 in DNA: TGTGCCAGCAGCCCCCTAACAGGGGGAAATCAGCCCCAGCATTTT. Filled out from reference TRBV5-5 and TRBJ1-5, the complete variable domain reads DAGVTQSPTHLIKTRGQQVTLRCSPISGHKSVSWYQQVLGQGPQFIFQYYEKEERGRGNFPDRFSARQFPNYSSELNVNALLLGDSALYLCASSPLTGGNQPQHFGDGTRLSIL.

As to this clone: The same CDR3 also results from other DNA sequences found in this sample. This rearrangement joins TRBV5-4 to TRBJ2-3; 11 bases align to TRBD1. This CDR3 comprises 15 residues. The germline V gene encodes CDR1 SGHNT and CDR2 YYREEE (reference sequence). V shed 4 bases and J 2 bases; nucleotides not matched to a gene: 3. For the CDR3, the DNA is TGTGCCAGCAGCCTGGACAGGGGGCTCACAGATACGCAGTATTTT. It specifies CASSLDRGLTDTQYF.

The chain combines TRBV2 with TRBJ1-5, with D perhaps matching TRBD1 (6 bases). Per the germline V gene, CDR1 is SNHLY and CDR2 is FYNNEI. The CDR3 has 13 residues. The V gene lost 7 bases and the J gene lost 6 bases, with 13 bases spanning the gap. The CDR3 sequence: CASTREQGQPQHF. DNA for the CDR3: TGTGCCAGCACCCGGGAACAGGGTCAGCCCCAGCATTTT.

This rearrangement joins TRBV5-1 to TRBJ1-4; D gene unclear. Trimming took 1 base from V and 8 from J, leaving 9 bases between them. The CDR3 has 13 residues. CDR1 and CDR2 from the germline V gene are SGHRS and YFSETQ. For the CDR3, the DNA is TGCGCCAGCAGCTTGAGTACCCGGGAAAAACTGTTTTTT. As protein: CASSLSTREKLFF.

This clone was observed at least ten times. V usage is TRBV6-1 and J usage is TRBJ2-5; tentatively, D is TRBD2 (7 bases). The V end was cut by 1 base, the J end by 4 bases, with 10 bases between. CDR3 length equals 14 residues. The germline CDR1 and CDR2 sequences are MNHNS and SASEGT. This CDR3 is CASSEGGGPETQYF. Written as DNA, the CDR3 is TGTGCCAGCAGTGAAGGGGGGGGGCCAGAGACCCAGTACTTC.

The chain links TRBV29-1 to TRBJ2-5; D is ambiguous. Trimming stripped 2 bases from V and 2 bases from J, with 12 bases between. Looked up from germline, CDR1 is SQVTM and CDR2 is ANQGSEA. CDR3 length: 14 residues. CDR3 bases: TGCAGCGTTGAATTGAAGACACAACAAGAGACCCAGTACTTC. Its translation is CSVELKTQQETQYF.

A few counts support this clone. Other nucleotide sequences in the sample specify the same CDR3. This chain joins TRBV28 and TRBJ1-4, with 10 positions matching TRBD1. J gave up 5 bases and V 10 bases, and 1 base lay outside the gene matches. The CDR3 runs 12 residues. The V gene's germline CDR1 is MDHEN and CDR2 SYDVKM. CDR3 sequence: CATGQGNEKLFF. CDR3 bases: TGTGCCACGGGACAGGGGAATGAAAAACTGTTTTTT.

The genes are TRBV19 and TRBJ2-7, with 8 bases lining up with TRBD1. Per the germline V gene, CDR1 is LNHDA and CDR2 is SQIVND (reference sequence). The CDR3 contains 15 residues. V was clipped by 6 bases and J by 3 bases; unmatched bases: 10. The CDR3 region is CASSEVQGAIYEQYF. The CDR3 DNA follows: TGTGCCAGTAGCGAGGTGCAGGGGGCAATCTACGAGCAGTACTTC. The complete variable domain, with remaining parts taken from reference TRBV19 and TRBJ2-7, reads DGGITQSPKYLFRKEGQNVTLSCEQNLNHDAMYWYRQDPGQGLRLIYYSQIVNDFQKGDIAEGYSVSREKKESFPLTVTSAQKNPTAFYLCASSEVQGAIYEQYFGPGTRLTVT.

This rearrangement joins TRBV3-1 (or the pseudogene TRBV3-2) to TRBJ1-4; tentative D call: TRBD1 (5 bases). This CDR3 is 17 amino acids long. Deletions cut 4 bases from V and 0 bases from J, with 15 bases between. Per the germline V gene, CDR1 is LGHDT and CDR2 is YNNKEL (reference sequence). The CDR3 reads CASSPGRGWATNEKLFF. The DNA of the CDR3 is TGTGCCAGCAGCCCCGGACGGGGGTGGGCAACTAATGAAAAACTGTTTTTT.

The chain joins TRBV20-1 to TRBJ1-5; 9 bases match TRBD1. Looked up from germline, CDR1 is DFQATT and CDR2 is SNEGSKA (reference sequence). This CDR3 comprises 14 residues. Unmatched junction bases numbered 7, after V lost 4 bases and J lost 6 bases. CDR3 protein: CSANDRGLGQPQHF. CDR3 DNA sequence: TGCAGTGCTAATGACAGGGGGTTGGGTCAGCCCCAGCATTTT.

The chain links TRBV19 to TRBJ1-1; D is uncertain. This CDR3 has 15 residues. Trimming removed 3 bases from V and 5 bases from J, with 16 bases in between. Germline CDR1 LNHDA, CDR2 SQIVND (reference sequence). CDR3 in DNA: TGTGCCAGTAGTATGAAGCGGAAGGGAGGAACTGAAGCTTTCTTT. Translating gives CASSMKRKGGTEAFF.

V and J are TRBV6-4 and TRBJ2-1, with 11 bases lining up with TRBD2. Germline V gene data show CDR1 as MRHNA and CDR2 as SNTAGT. V was pared by 0 bases and J by 4 bases, with 5 bases of the junction left unmatched. This CDR3 spans 17 amino acids. The CDR3 loop is CASSDSSGRAQYNEQFF. CDR3 DNA sequence: TGTGCCAGCAGTGACTCTAGCGGGAGGGCCCAATACAATGAGCAGTTCTTC.

CDR3 in amino acids: CASSSNDREDYGYTF. In DNA, the CDR3 is TGTGCCAGCAGCTCAAATGACAGGGAGGACTATGGCTACACCTTC. This chain connects TRBV28 to TRBJ1-2, with TRBD1 matching over 7 bases. The V and J ends lost 6 bases and 3 bases, in that order; junction bases with no gene match: 10. The CDR3 is made up of 15 amino acids. Germline CDR1 is MDHEN and CDR2 is SYDVKM.

The J gene is TRBJ2-7, the V gene TRBV28; 11 bases are a match to TRBD1. With V trimmed by 7 bases and J by 4 bases, 6 bases remained unmatched. Germline V gene lookup returns CDR1 MDHEN and CDR2 SYDVKM. CDR3 length: 14 amino acids. The CDR3 region is CASTGTGGRYEQYF. The CDR3 DNA reads TGTGCCAGCACAGGGACAGGGGGTCGTTACGAGCAGTACTTC.

In its sample, this clone was seen once. J is TRBJ2-7 and V is TRBV6-1; D is possibly TRBD2 (6 bases). V was cut by 1 base and J by 0 bases, with 13 bases left in between. This CDR3 spans 16 amino acids. Germline V lookup: CDR1 MNHNS, CDR2 SASEGT. CDR3 DNA: TGTGCCAGCAGTGAAGGAGGGACTGCGAGCTCCTACGAGCAGTACTTC. Its protein is CASSEGGTASSYEQYF.

The gene calls are TRBV5-1 and TRBJ1-5, with D maybe TRBD1 (6 bases). This CDR3 has 15 residues. CDR1 is SGHRS, CDR2 YFSETQ, per germline. Trimming shortened V by 2 bases and J by 0 bases, and 9 bases separated the two germline ends. The CDR3 spells CASSLSGVSNQPQHF. CDR3 DNA sequence: TGCGCCAGCAGCTTATCAGGGGTTAGCAATCAGCCCCAGCATTTT.

The V call is TRBV21-1, the J call TRBJ2-3; TRBD2 is the table's D call, not checked against the DNA. TRBV21-1 is marked as a pseudogene. The CDR3 has 15 amino acids. The CDR3 here is CASSTTRAQRATQYF. DNA of the CDR3: TGTGCCAGCAGCACTACTAGGGCTCAGCGGGCTACGCAGTATTTT.

This clone has more than one count but fewer than ten. This chain uses TRBV23-1 with TRBJ1-6; D is uncertain. TRBV23-1 is treated as an ORF (open reading frame) with a function not yet certain. V was pared by 0 bases and J by 7 bases, with 22 bases between. The CDR3 extends over 19 amino acids. This CDR3 reads CASSQSFPGNRTENSPLHF. In nucleotides, the CDR3 is TGCGCCAGCAGTCAATCCTTTCCTGGTAATCGCACAGAGAATTCACCCCTCCACTTT.

The genes are TRBV2 and TRBJ2-1, with 10 bases aligning to TRBD2. V gave up 7 bases and J gave up 4 bases; unmatched junction bases: 4. The V gene's germline CDR1 is SNHLY and CDR2 FYNNEI. The CDR3 totals 14 residues. The CDR3 sequence: CASNPSGGYNEQFF. In nucleotides, the CDR3 is TGTGCCAGCAACCCTAGCGGGGGTTACAATGAGCAGTTCTTC.

This clone was seen a few times. This sequence joins TRBV2 and TRBJ2-1; 12 bases agree with TRBD2. Germline CDR1 SNHLY, CDR2 FYNNEI. The ends lost 9 bases at V and 9 bases at J; junction bases unmatched: 6. This CDR3 comprises 13 residues. The CDR3 sequence: CASLAGGPGEQFF. CDR3 bases: TGTGCCAGTCTAGCGGGGGGGCCTGGTGAGCAGTTCTTC.

The chain employs TRBV5-4 and TRBJ2-2; 11 bases align to TRBD2. With V trimmed by 5 bases and J by 5 bases, 11 bases remained unmatched. The CDR3 is 17 amino acids. The germline CDR1 and CDR2 sequences are SGHNT and YYREEE (reference sequence). CDR3 amino acids: CASSPWVTSGSTGELFF. In nucleotides, the CDR3 is TGTGCCAGCAGTCCCTGGGTAACTAGCGGGAGTACCGGGGAGCTGTTTTTT.

The gene calls are TRBV30 and TRBJ2-6, with a possible D match to TRBD1 (6 bases). Germline V gene sequence: CDR1 GTSNPN, CDR2 SVGIG (reference sequence). With 3 bases removed from V and 0 bases from J, the gap between germline ends came to 12 bases. This CDR3 has 16 amino acids. The CDR3 DNA reads as TGTGCCTGGAGGAGACAGGTTAGCTCTGGGGCCAACGTCCTGACTTTC. This codes for CAWRRQVSSGANVLTF.

V and J are TRBV7-9 and TRBJ2-7; TRBD1 might be the D (6 bases). Germline-derived CDR1 and CDR2 are SEHNR and FQNEAQ (reference sequence). V was shortened by 4 bases and J by 1 base, with 14 bases between the two germline ends. CDR3 length equals 15 residues. This chain's CDR3 is CASSSLTGTSYEQYF. CDR3 coding DNA: TGTGCCAGCAGCTCATTGACAGGCACTTCCTACGAGCAGTACTTC.

The chain employs TRBV27 and TRBJ1-4; D might be TRBD1 (5 bases). The CDR3 contains 18 residues. Trimming shortened V by 5 bases and J by 2 bases, and 21 bases separated the two germline ends. Germline V gene sequence: CDR1 MNHEY, CDR2 SMNVEV (reference sequence). The CDR3 spells CASSPLHVYGGTNEKLFF. The CDR3 nucleotides are TGTGCCAGCAGTCCCCTGCATGTTTACGGGGGTACTAATGAAAAACTGTTTTTT.